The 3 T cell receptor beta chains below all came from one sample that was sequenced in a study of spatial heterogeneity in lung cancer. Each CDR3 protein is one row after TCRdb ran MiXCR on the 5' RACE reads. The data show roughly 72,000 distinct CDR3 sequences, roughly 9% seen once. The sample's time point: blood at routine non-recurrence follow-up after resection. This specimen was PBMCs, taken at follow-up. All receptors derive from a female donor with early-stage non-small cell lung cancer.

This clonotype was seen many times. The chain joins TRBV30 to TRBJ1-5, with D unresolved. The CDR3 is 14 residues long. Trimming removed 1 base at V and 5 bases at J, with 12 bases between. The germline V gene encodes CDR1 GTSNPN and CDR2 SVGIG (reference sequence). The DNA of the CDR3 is TGTGCCTGGAGTGGGGTGGCGGGCGATCAGCCCCAGCATTTT. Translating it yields CAWSGVAGDQPQHF.

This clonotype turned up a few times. The CDR3 sequence is CASSLTGTTYEQYF. In DNA form, the CDR3 reads TGCGCCAGCAGCTTGACAGGGACTACCTACGAGCAGTACTTC. The chain joins TRBV5-1 to TRBJ2-7, with D possibly matching TRBD2 (7 bases). V was clipped by 1 base and J by 2 bases, with 10 bases between them. This CDR3 region has 14 residues. Germline CDR1 reads SGHRS; CDR2 reads YFSETQ.

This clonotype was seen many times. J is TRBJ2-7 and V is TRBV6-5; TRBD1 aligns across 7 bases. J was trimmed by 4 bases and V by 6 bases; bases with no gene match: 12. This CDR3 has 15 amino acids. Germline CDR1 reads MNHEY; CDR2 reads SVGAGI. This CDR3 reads CASSPKTGIGYEQYF. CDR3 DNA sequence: TGTGCCAGCAGCCCCAAGACAGGGATAGGTTACGAGCAGTACTTC.